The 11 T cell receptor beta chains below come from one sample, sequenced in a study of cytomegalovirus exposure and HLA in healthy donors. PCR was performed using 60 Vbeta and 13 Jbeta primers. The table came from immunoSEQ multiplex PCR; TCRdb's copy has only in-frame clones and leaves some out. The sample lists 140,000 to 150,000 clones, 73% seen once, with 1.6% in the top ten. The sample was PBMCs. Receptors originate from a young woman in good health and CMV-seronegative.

The DNA for the CDR3 is TGTGCCAGTAGTACTCCGAGGGGGGGTGGCAATGAGCAGTTCTTC. Translation: CASSTPRGGGNEQFF. The V call is TRBV19, the J call TRBJ2-1; D is perhaps TRBD2 (7 bases). Germline-derived CDR1 and CDR2 are LNHDA and SQIVND (reference sequence). V shed 4 bases and J shed 6 bases, with 16 bases lying between them. The CDR3 runs to 15 residues.

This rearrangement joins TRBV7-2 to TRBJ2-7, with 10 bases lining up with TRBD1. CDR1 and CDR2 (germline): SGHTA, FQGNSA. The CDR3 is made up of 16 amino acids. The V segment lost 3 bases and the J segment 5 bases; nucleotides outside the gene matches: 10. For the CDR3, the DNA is TGTGCCAGCAGCTTGGACCGGGACAGGGGAACCCACGAGCAGTACGTC. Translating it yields CASSLDRDRGTHEQYV.

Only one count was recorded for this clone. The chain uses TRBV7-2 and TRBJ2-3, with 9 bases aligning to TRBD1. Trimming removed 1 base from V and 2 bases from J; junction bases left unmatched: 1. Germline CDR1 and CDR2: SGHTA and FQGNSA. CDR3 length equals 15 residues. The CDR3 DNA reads TGTGCCAGCAGCTTAGACAGGGGGCTCACAGATACGCAGTATTTT. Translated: CASSLDRGLTDTQYF. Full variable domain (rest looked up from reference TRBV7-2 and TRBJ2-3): GAGVSQSPSNKVTEKGKDVELRCDPISGHTALYWYRQSLGQGLEFLIYFQGNSAPDKSGLPSDRFSAERTGGSVSTLTIQRTQQEDSAVYLCASSLDRGLTDTQYFGPGTRLTVL.

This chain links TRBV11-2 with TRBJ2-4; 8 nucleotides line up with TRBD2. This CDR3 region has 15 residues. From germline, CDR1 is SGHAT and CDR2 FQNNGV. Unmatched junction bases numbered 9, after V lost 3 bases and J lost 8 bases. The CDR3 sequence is CASSFTDPGGDIQYF. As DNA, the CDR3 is TGTGCCAGCAGCTTCACCGACCCGGGGGGGGACATTCAGTACTTC.

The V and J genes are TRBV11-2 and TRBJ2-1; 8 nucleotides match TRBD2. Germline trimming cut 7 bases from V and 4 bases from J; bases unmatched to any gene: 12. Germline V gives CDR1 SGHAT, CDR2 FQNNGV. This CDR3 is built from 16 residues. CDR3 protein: CASTQPLRGVYNEQFF. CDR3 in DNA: TGTGCCAGCACCCAACCCCTGCGGGGGGTTTACAATGAGCAGTTCTTC. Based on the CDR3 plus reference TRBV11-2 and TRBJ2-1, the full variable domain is EAGVAQSPRYKIIEKRQSVAFWCNPISGHATLYWYQQILGQGPKLLIQFQNNGVVDDSQLPKDRFSAERLKGVDSTLKIQPAKLEDSAVYLCASTQPLRGVYNEQFFGPGTRLTVL.

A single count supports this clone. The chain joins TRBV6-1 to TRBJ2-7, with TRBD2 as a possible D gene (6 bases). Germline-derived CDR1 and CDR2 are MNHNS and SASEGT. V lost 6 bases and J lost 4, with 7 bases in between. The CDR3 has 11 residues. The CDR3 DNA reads TGTGCCAGCAGGGCGGGATACGAGCAGTACGTC. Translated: CASRAGYEQYV.

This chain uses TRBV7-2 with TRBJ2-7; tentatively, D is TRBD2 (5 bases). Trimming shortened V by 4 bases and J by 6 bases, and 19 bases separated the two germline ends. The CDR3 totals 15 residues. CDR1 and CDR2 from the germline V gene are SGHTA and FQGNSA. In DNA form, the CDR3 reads TGTGCCAGCAGCTCCGGACTCCACCACTCCCTCGAGCAGTACGTC. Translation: CASSSGLHHSLEQYV.

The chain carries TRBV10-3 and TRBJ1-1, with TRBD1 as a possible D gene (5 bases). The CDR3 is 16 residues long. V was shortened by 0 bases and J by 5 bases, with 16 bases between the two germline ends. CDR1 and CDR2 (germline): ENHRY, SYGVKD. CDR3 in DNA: TGTGCCATCAGTGAGTCTATAGGTCGGGGGGATACTGAAGCTTTCTTT. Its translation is CAISESIGRGDTEAFF.

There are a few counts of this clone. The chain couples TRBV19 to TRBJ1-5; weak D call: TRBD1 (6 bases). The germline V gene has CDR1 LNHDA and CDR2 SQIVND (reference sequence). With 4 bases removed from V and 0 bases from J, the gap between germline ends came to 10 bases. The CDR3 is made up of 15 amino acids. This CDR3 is CASSKGGHSNQPQHF. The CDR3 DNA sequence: TGTGCCAGTAGTAAGGGGGGGCATAGCAATCAGCCCCAGCATTTT.

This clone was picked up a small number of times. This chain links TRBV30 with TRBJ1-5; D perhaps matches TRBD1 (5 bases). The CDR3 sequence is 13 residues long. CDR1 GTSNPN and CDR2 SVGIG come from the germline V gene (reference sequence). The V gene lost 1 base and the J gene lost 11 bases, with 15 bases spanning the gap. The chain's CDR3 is CAWSGASRGTQHF. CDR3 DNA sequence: TGTGCCTGGAGTGGGGCGTCGCGGGGGACCCAGCATTTT. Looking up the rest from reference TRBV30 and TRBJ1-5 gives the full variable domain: SQTIHQWPATLVQPVGSPLSLECTVEGTSNPNLYWYRQAAGRGLQLLFYSVGIGQISSEVPQNLSASRPQDRQFILSSKKLLLSDSGFYLCAWSGASRGTQHFGDGTRLSIL.

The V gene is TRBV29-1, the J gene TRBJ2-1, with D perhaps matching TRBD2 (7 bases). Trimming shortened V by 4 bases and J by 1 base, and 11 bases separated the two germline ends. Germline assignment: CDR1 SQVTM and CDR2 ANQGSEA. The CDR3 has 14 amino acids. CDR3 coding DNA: TGCAGCGTTGCGGGGGGCTATTCCTACAATGAGCAGTTCTTC. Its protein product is CSVAGGYSYNEQFF.